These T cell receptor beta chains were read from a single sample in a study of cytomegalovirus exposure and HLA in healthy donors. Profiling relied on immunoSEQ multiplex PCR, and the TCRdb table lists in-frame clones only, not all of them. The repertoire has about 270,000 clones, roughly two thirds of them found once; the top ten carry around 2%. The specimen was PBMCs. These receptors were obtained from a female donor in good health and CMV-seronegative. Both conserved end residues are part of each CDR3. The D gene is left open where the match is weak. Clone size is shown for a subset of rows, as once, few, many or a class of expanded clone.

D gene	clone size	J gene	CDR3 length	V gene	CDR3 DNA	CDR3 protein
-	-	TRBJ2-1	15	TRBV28	TGTGCCAGCAGCTTAGGGGGGGCGCACTACAATGGGCAGTTCTTC	CASSLGGAHYNGQFF
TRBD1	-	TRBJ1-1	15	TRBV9	TGTGCCAGCAGCCCCCGTGGAGGGGGCCGAACTGAAGCTTTCTTT	CASSPRGGGRTEAFF
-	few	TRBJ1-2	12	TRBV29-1	TGCAGCGTACCCGACAGTGACTATGGCTACACCTTC	CSVPDSDYGYTF
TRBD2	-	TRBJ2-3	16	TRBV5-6	TGTGCCAGCAGCTTAGTTCGATCGGGAGGCAAAGATACGCAGTATTTT	CASSLVRSGGKDTQYF
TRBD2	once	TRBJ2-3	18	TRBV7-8	TGTGCCAGCAGCTTAGTGGTCGGGAGGGCCGGTAGCACAGATACGCAGTATTTT	CASSLVVGRAGSTDTQYF
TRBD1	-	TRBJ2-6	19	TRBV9	TGTGCCAGCAGCTTATTGACCGGGACAGGGCTCTCTGGGGCCAACGTCCTGACTTTC	CASSLLTGTGLSGANVLTF
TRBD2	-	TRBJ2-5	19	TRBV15	TGTGCCACCAGCAGAGATCGGCTAGCGGGAGGGCCAGGGTTTGAGACCCAGTACTTC	CATSRDRLAGGPGFETQYF
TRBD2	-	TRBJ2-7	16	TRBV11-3	TGTGCCAGCAGCTCACGTCCAGCTAGCGGGATAGGCGAGCAGTACTTC	CASSSRPASGIGEQYF
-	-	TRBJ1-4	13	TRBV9	TGTGCCAGCAGCTTTTTTGAGGGCGAAAAACTGTTTTTT	CASSFFEGEKLFF
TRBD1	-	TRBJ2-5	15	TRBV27	TGTGCCAGCAGATTGCAGGGGGCGCGGGTGGAGACCCAGTACTTC	CASRLQGARVETQYF
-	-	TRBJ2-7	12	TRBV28	TGTGCCAGCAGTTTAGGGGGGTACGAGCAGTACTTC	CASSLGGYEQYF
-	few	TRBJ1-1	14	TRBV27	TGTGCCAGCAGTCCGGATGGTCCGGGAACTGAAGCTTTCTTT	CASSPDGPGTEAFF
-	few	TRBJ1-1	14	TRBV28	TGTGCCAGCAGTTTATGGAGGGCGGGCACTGAAGCTTTCTTT	CASSLWRAGTEAFF
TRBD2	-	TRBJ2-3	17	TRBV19	TGTGCCAGTAGTATAGGGACTAGCGGGTCTAGCACAGATACGCAGTATTTT	CASSIGTSGSSTDTQYF
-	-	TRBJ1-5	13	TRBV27	TGTGCCAGCAGTCCGTTCAGCGATCAGCCCCAGCATTTT	CASSPFSDQPQHF
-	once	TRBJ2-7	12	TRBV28	TGTGCCAGCTTTCGAGGCAGCCACGAGCAGTACTTC	CASFRGSHEQYF
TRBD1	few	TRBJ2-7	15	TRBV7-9	TGTGCCAGCAGCTTTGGGACAGGGGTAAGGTACGAGCAGTACTTC	CASSFGTGVRYEQYF
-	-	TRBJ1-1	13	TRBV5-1	TGCGCCAGCTTCAGGGAAAATGATCGTCAAGCTTTCTTT	CASFRENDRQAFF
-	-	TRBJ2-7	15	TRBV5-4	TGTGCCAGCAGCTCCCCCGGTGAGGCCTCCTACGAGCAGTACTTC	CASSSPGEASYEQYF
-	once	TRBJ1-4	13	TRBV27	TGTGCCAGCAGGTACAGGGCTAATGAAAAACTGTTTTTT	CASRYRANEKLFF
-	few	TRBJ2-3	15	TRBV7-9	TGTGCCAGCAGCCAACAGATACCTAGCACAGATACGCAGTATTTT	CASSQQIPSTDTQYF
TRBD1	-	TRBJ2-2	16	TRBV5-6	TGTGCCAGCAGCTTAATGGGACAGGGGGCTACCGGGGAGCTGTTTTTT	CASSLMGQGATGELFF
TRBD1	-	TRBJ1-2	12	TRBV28	TGTGCCACCACAGGGGCCGACTATGGCTACACCTTC	CATTGADYGYTF
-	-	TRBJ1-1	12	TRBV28	TGTGCCAGCAGTTTCGGGTTCGCTGAAGCTTTCTTT	CASSFGFAEAFF
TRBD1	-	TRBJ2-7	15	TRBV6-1	TGTGCCAGCAGTGAAGGTCCGGGACAGAAATACGAGCAGTACTTC	CASSEGPGQKYEQYF
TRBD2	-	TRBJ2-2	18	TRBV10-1	TGCGCCAGCAGGGGGCCCCTCATAGCGGGAGGGGGCGACGGGGAGCTGTTTTTT	CASRGPLIAGGGDGELFF
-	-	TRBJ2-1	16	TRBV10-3	TGTGCCATCAGTGGACGGTTTGGAGAGTCCTACAATGAGCAGTTCTTC	CAISGRFGESYNEQFF
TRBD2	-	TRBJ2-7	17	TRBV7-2	TGTGCCAGCAGCTGGGGGACTAGCGGGGAAAGCTCCTACGAGCAGTACTTC	CASSWGTSGESSYEQYF
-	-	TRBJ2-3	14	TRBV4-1	TGCGCCAGCAGCCAAGGTCGGGACACAGATACGCAGTATTTT	CASSQGRDTDTQYF
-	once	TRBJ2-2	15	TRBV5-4	TGTGCCAGCAGCTTTGGAGGGGAACGTTCCGGGGAGCTGTTTTTT	CASSFGGERSGELFF
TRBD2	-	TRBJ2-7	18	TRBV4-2	TGTGCCAGCAGCCAAGACGAAGCGGGAGCCGCCCCAAGTTACGAGCAGTACTTC	CASSQDEAGAAPSYEQYF
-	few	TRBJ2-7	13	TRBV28	TGTGCCAGCAGCCCATCAGGGGTCTACGAGCAGTACTTC	CASSPSGVYEQYF
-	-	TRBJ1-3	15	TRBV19	TGTGCCAGTACCATGGGAGCGGGCTTCGGAAACACCATATATTTT	CASTMGAGFGNTIYF
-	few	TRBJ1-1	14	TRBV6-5	TGTGCCAGCAGTTTTGAGGGACAGAACACTGAAGCTTTCTTT	CASSFEGQNTEAFF
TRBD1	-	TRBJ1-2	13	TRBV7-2	TGTGCCAGCAGCTTAGGACAGGGGTTTGGCTACACCTTC	CASSLGQGFGYTF
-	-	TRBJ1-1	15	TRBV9	TGTGCCAGCAGCGTAGGTCCAGGGGAGGGCACTGAAGCTTTCTTT	CASSVGPGEGTEAFF
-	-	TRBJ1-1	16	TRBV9	TGTGCCAGCAGCGTAGCGGTGGGGAGACAGAACACTGAAGCTTTCTTT	CASSVAVGRQNTEAFF
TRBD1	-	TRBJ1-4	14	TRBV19	TGTGCCAGTAGTGCGGGACAGAGGGGTGAAAAACTGTTTTTT	CASSAGQRGEKLFF
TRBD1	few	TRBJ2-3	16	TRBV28	TGTGCCAGCAGTTTATTGGAGGGACAGGGCACAGATACGCAGTATTTT	CASSLLEGQGTDTQYF
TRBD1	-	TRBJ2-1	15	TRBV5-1	TGCGCCAGCAGCCTCGGACAGGAGTCCTACAATGAGCAGTTCTTC	CASSLGQESYNEQFF
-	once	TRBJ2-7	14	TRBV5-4	TGTGCCAGCAGCTGGGACCGGAGGGTCTACGAGCAGTACTTC	CASSWDRRVYEQYF
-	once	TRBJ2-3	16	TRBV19	TGTGCCAGTAGTATAAATCCGAGGGTCACCACAGATACGCAGTATTTT	CASSINPRVTTDTQYF
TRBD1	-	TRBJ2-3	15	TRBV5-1	TGCGCCAGCAGCCCCGGGACAGGGAAGAAAGATACGCAGTATTTT	CASSPGTGKKDTQYF
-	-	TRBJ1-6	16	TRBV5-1	TGCGCCAGCAGCTTGGAAGGGAGCTCCTATAATTCACCCCTCCACTTT	CASSLEGSSYNSPLHF
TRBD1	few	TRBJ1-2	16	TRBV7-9	TGTGCCAGCAGCGCGAACACAGGGGAACCTCTCTATGGCTACACCTTC	CASSANTGEPLYGYTF
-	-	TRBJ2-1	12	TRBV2	TGTGCCAGCAGTGCACAGAACAATGAGCAGTTCTTC	CASSAQNNEQFF
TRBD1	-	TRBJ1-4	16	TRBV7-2	TGTGCCAGCAGCTTACCCCAGACAGGGAGTAATGAAAAACTGTTTTTT	CASSLPQTGSNEKLFF
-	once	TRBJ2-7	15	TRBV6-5	TGTGCCAGCAGTTACTCCAATAGGGGCTCCTACGAGCAGTACTTC	CASSYSNRGSYEQYF
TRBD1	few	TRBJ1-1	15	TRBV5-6	TGTGCCAGCAGTTGGCCAGGGGGCAGAAACACTGAAGCTTTCTTT	CASSWPGGRNTEAFF